Presented here are 12 T cell receptor beta chains from one specimen sequenced in a study of T cell changes during pregnancy in multiple sclerosis (dated by TCRdb to between 2018 and 2020). The receptor library was made with the immunoSEQ multiplex PCR assay. This immuneACCESS table, as held by TCRdb, lists in-frame sequences with V and J called but not all clones. Of the missing ones, under half trace to an unresolved V gene in checked studies; the others have no known cause. This sample holds tens of thousands of clones; around 93% were observed only once. The ten largest clones capture more than 0.9% of the sample. The sample consisted of peripheral blood, taken in the first trimester of pregnancy. The receptors stem from a female donor with multiple sclerosis, enrolled in a pregnancy study.

The rearrangement joins TRBV7-9 to TRBJ2-1; TRBD2 aligns across 9 bases. CDR3 length equals 17 residues. With 4 bases clipped from V and 0 bases from J, the junction kept 7 bases outside the gene matches. CDR1 is SEHNR, CDR2 FQNEAQ, per germline (reference sequence). DNA of the CDR3: TGTGCCAGCAGCTCAAGGACTAGCGCTAACTCCTACAATGAGCAGTTCTTC. This translates into CASSSRTSANSYNEQFF. Combining the CDR3 with reference TRBV7-9 and TRBJ2-1 gives the whole variable domain DTGVSQNPRHKITKRGQNVTFRCDPISEHNRLYWYRQTLGQGPEFLTYFQNEAQLEKSRLLSDRFSAERPKGSFSTLEIQRTEQGDSAMYLCASSSRTSANSYNEQFFGPGTRLTVL.

The V call is TRBV2, the J call TRBJ1-1; the D is unclear. V lost 4 bases to trimming and J lost 11 bases, with 17 bases between them. Germline loops: CDR1 SNHLY, CDR2 FYNNEI. The CDR3 covers 13 residues. The CDR3 spells CASSGSDKPGAFF. The CDR3 nucleotides read TGTGCCAGCAGTGGCAGCGACAAGCCGGGGGCTTTCTTT.

This clone came up once. This chain joins TRBV11-2 and TRBJ2-6; no clear D gene. Germline V lookup: CDR1 SGHAT, CDR2 FQNNGV. The germline V and J ends were trimmed by 2 bases and 1 base, with 6 bases remaining between them. The length of the CDR3 is 15 residues. CDR3 in DNA: TGTGCCAGCAGCTTAACCACATCTGGGGCCAACGTCCTGACTTTC. Amino acids: CASSLTTSGANVLTF.

CDR3 coding DNA: TGTGCCAGTAGTTCCCGACTTAGCGGGCCGATTAGCTCCTACAATGAGCAGTTCTTC. Residues: CASSSRLSGPISSYNEQFF. The rearrangement links TRBV19 to TRBJ2-1; TRBD2 matches 7 bases. V dropped 5 bases and J dropped 0; count of bases not matched to a gene: 16. Germline assignment: CDR1 LNHDA and CDR2 SQIVND (reference sequence). The CDR3 has 19 residues.

This chain joins TRBV6-5 and TRBJ2-2; D is unclear. The CDR3 has 13 amino acids. V was trimmed by 6 bases and J by 6 bases, leaving 11 bases between them. CDR1 is MNHEY, CDR2 SVGAGI, per germline. CDR3 sequence: CASSPPAAGELFF. DNA for the CDR3: TGTGCCAGCAGCCCCCCGGCGGCCGGGGAGCTGTTTTTT.

The chain joins TRBV28 to TRBJ1-1, with D possibly matching TRBD1 (6 bases). Germline CDR1 reads MDHEN; CDR2 reads SYDVKM. This CDR3 region has 12 residues. The germline V and J ends were trimmed by 5 bases and 7 bases, with 11 bases remaining between them. CDR3 DNA: TGTGCCAGCAGTCTACAGACAGGTGAAGCTTTCTTT. This encodes CASSLQTGEAFF.

The rearrangement uses TRBV7-6 and TRBJ1-1; D remains unclear. Germline V gives CDR1 SGHVS, CDR2 FNYEAQ. Trimming took off 5 bases at V and 0 bases at J, with 13 bases between the two ends. The CDR3 is 15 amino acids. Here the CDR3 DNA reads TGTGCCAGCAGCCCCCTCACTGCGATGAACACTGAAGCTTTCTTT. Residues: CASSPLTAMNTEAFF.

The gene calls are TRBV7-6 and TRBJ2-3; 9 nucleotides line up with TRBD2. Trimming at V came to 5 bases and at J to 1 base, leaving 7 bases not matched to a gene. The CDR3 contains 16 residues. In germline, CDR1 is SGHVS, CDR2 FNYEAQ. CDR3 DNA: TGTGCCAGCAGCAACTTGGGCGGGGGGGGCACAGATACGCAGTATTTT. Its protein product is CASSNLGGGGTDTQYF.

The rearrangement joins TRBV7-2 to TRBJ1-2; D unclear. The V gene's germline CDR1 is SGHTA and CDR2 FQGNSA. Trimming pared 5 bases from V and 6 bases from J, leaving 16 bases between. The CDR3 totals 14 residues. CDR3 region: CASSRRSPGHGYTF. CDR3 DNA: TGTGCCAGCAGCCGGAGGTCTCCGGGTCATGGCTACACCTTC.

The chain couples TRBV5-1 to TRBJ2-5, with a weak D call TRBD1 (6 bases). The CDR3 loop spans 14 amino acids. The V gene lost 5 bases and the J gene lost 2 bases, with 13 bases spanning the gap. Germline V gene lookup returns CDR1 SGHRS and CDR2 YFSETQ. CDR3 sequence reads: CASSFSQGQETQYF. The CDR3 bases are TGCGCCAGCAGTTTCTCACAGGGACAAGAGACCCAGTACTTC.

The chain combines TRBV7-2 with TRBJ1-1; TRBD1 matches at 9 bases. V trimming: 3 bases; J trimming: 5 bases; junction bases outside the gene matches: 7. Germline-derived CDR1 and CDR2 are SGHTA and FQGNSA. This CDR3 region has 15 residues. CDR3 in amino acids: CASSFSSTGGTEAFF. DNA for the CDR3: TGTGCCAGCAGCTTCTCGTCGACAGGGGGGACTGAAGCTTTCTTT.

The chain links TRBV6-4 to TRBJ2-2; no definite D call. This CDR3 is 13 amino acids long. The germline V and J ends were trimmed by 6 bases and 0 bases, with 5 bases remaining between them. Germline V CDR1 and CDR2: MRHNA, SNTAGT. The CDR3 region is CASSSTNTGELFF. The CDR3 DNA follows: TGTGCCAGCAGCAGTACGAACACCGGGGAGCTGTTTTTT.